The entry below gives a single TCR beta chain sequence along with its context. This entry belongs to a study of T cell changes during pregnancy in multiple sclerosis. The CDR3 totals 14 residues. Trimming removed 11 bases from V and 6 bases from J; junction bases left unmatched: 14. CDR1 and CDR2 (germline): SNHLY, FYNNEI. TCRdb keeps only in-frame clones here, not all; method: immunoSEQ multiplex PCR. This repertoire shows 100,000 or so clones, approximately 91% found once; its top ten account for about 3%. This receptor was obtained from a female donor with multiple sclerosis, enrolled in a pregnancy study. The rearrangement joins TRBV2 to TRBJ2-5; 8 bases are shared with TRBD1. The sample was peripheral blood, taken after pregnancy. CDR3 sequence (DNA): TGTGCCCCATCACCCGGACAGGGTGTAAAGACCCAGTACTTC. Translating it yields CAPSPGQGVKTQYF.